This passage covers 22 T cell receptor beta chains from one sample sequenced in a study of shared clonotypes between healthy human individuals. Method: immunoSEQ multiplex PCR; TCRdb's copy keeps in-frame clones and lacks some. This sample yields 80,000 to 100,000 clones, of which 68% are seen a single time; 45% to 55% belongs to the top ten. The specimen was memory CD8+ T cells sorted from blood. Subset specified: CD45RO+ cells pooled with CCR7-negative TemRA cells. The receptors were sampled from a man aged 25 to 40 in good health.

This clone has only a few counts. The chain employs TRBV7-8 and TRBJ2-1; D might be TRBD1 (6 bases). Per germline, CDR1 SGHVS and CDR2 FQNEAQ. Trimming removed 7 bases from V and 0 bases from J, with 19 bases in between. The CDR3 is 17 residues long. The DNA for the CDR3 is TGTGCCAGCACCCCGGCGAGGGGGACGAGCTCCTACAATGAGCAGTTCTTC. It encodes CASTPARGTSSYNEQFF.

The gene calls are TRBV18 and TRBJ2-1; D assignment may be TRBD1 or TRBD2 (6 bases each). The length of the CDR3 is 13 residues. V lost 2 bases and J lost 6, with 8 bases in between. The germline V gene encodes CDR1 KGHSH and CDR2 LQKENI. This chain's CDR3 is CASSPGGLNEQFF. The CDR3 DNA sequence: TGTGCCAGCTCACCAGGGGGGCTCAATGAGCAGTTCTTC.

The chain links TRBV6-5 to TRBJ2-1, with 9 bases that match TRBD1. The CDR3 covers 15 residues. The V gene end was trimmed by 2 bases and the J gene end by 5 bases; junction bases not matched to a gene: 4. The germline V gene encodes CDR1 MNHEY and CDR2 SVGAGI. DNA of the CDR3: TGTGCCAGCAGTTACCGTGGGACAGGGCACAATGAGCAGTTCTTC. It codes for CASSYRGTGHNEQFF.

The table lists this clone with a few counts. As DNA, the CDR3 is TGTGCCTGGAGTGTTAGCGGGACAGGGACAGATACGCAGTATTTT. Translated, it gives CAWSVSGTGTDTQYF. V gene TRBV30 combines with J gene TRBJ2-3; D is possibly TRBD1 (9 bases). Germline CDR1 is GTSNPN and CDR2 is SVGIG (reference sequence). The CDR3 spans 15 residues. Trimming took off 0 bases at V and 3 bases at J, with 13 bases between the two ends. The variable domain in full, completed from reference TRBV30 and TRBJ2-3, reads SQTIHQWPATLVQPVGSPLSLECTVEGTSNPNLYWYRQAAGRGLQLLFYSVGIGQISSEVPQNLSASRPQDRQFILSSKKLLLSDSGFYLCAWSVSGTGTDTQYFGPGTRLTVL.

The chain has TRBV5-1 and TRBJ1-4; tentatively, D is TRBD1 (5 bases). The CDR3 loop spans 14 amino acids. Trimming took 1 base from V and 5 from J, leaving 9 bases between them. Looked up from germline, CDR1 is SGHRS and CDR2 is YFSETQ. CDR3 in DNA: TGCGCCAGCAGCTTGTGGGGACTAAATGAAAAACTGTTTTTT. Amino acid sequence: CASSLWGLNEKLFF.

The chain uses TRBV11-3 and TRBJ2-6; D gene unclear. This CDR3 region has 15 residues. The V and J ends lost 3 bases and 1 base respectively, with 7 bases between them. CDR1 and CDR2 from the germline V gene are SGHNT and YENEEA. The CDR3 reads CASSLQVSGANVLTF. The CDR3 bases are TGTGCCAGCAGCTTGCAGGTGTCTGGGGCCAACGTCCTGACTTTC. Filled out from reference TRBV11-3 and TRBJ2-6, the complete variable domain reads EAGVVQSPRYKIIEKKQPVAFWCNPISGHNTLYWYLQNLGQGPELLIRYENEEAVDDSQLPKDRFSAERLKGVDSTLKIQPAELGDSAVYLCASSLQVSGANVLTFGAGSRLTVL.

This clone appeared a few times. The gene calls are TRBV10-3 and TRBJ1-4, with a possible D match to TRBD1 (5 bases). Germline CDR1 ENHRY, CDR2 SYGVKD. The CDR3 is 15 residues long. The V end was cut by 0 bases, the J end by 10 bases, with 15 bases between. In nucleotides, the CDR3 is TGTGCCATCAGTGAGTCGGGCAGGGAATTTGGAAAACTGTTTTTT. Translation: CAISESGREFGKLFF.

V usage is TRBV27 and J usage is TRBJ2-1; D is possibly TRBD1 (5 bases). The CDR3 is 15 amino acids. V was cut by 2 bases and J by 2 bases, with 10 bases left in between. Germline lookup yields CDR1 MNHEY and CDR2 SMNVEV (reference sequence). The CDR3, as DNA: TGTGCCAGCAGTTTAGGGCAGGGTCCCTACAATGAGCAGTTCTTC. As protein: CASSLGQGPYNEQFF.

This clone was detected only a few times. The rearrangement links TRBV29-1 to TRBJ1-1; D gene uncertain. V shed 5 bases and J shed 0 bases, with 7 bases lying between them. Germline values: CDR1 SQVTM, CDR2 ANQGSEA. CDR3 size: 12 residues. The CDR3 nucleotides are TGCAGCGTTTTATATATGAACACTGAAGCTTTCTTT. This translates into CSVLYMNTEAFF.

This chain joins TRBV5-5 and TRBJ1-4, with D unresolved. CDR3 length equals 14 residues. Per the germline V gene, CDR1 is SGHKS and CDR2 is YYEKEE (reference sequence). V lost 0 bases and J 8 bases, leaving 11 bases between the germline ends. Here the CDR3 DNA reads TGTGCCAGCAGCTTGGGGCAGTTTAGCGAAAAACTGTTTTTT. As protein: CASSLGQFSEKLFF.

The rearrangement joins TRBV6-5 to TRBJ2-1; 10 bases are shared with TRBD2. The CDR3 length is 15 residues. Per the germline V gene, CDR1 is MNHEY and CDR2 is SVGAGI. The V and J ends lost 6 bases and 3 bases, in that order; junction bases with no gene match: 5. CDR3 amino acids: CASSPGTSVYNEQFF. The CDR3 DNA is TGTGCCAGCAGCCCTGGGACTAGCGTCTACAATGAGCAGTTCTTC.

This clone ranks as medium-sized. The CDR3 reads CASRIGAGQPYEQYF. DNA of the CDR3: TGTGCCAGCAGAATAGGGGCGGGCCAGCCCTACGAGCAGTACTTC. The rearrangement links TRBV27 to TRBJ2-7; the D call may be TRBD1 or TRBD2 (5 bases each). This CDR3 spans 15 amino acids. CDR1 and CDR2 (germline): MNHEY, SMNVEV (reference sequence). The V gene lost 6 bases and the J gene lost 2 bases, with 17 bases spanning the gap.

The rearrangement uses TRBV19 and TRBJ2-4; no firm D call. The length of the CDR3 is 16 residues. Trimming removed 3 bases at V and 0 bases at J, with 12 bases between. Germline V gene lookup returns CDR1 LNHDA and CDR2 SQIVND (reference sequence). CDR3 protein: CASSMSLALAKNIQYF. The CDR3 bases are TGTGCCAGTAGTATGTCCCTGGCCCTAGCCAAAAACATTCAGTACTTC.

This clone was recorded many times. V gene TRBV7-9 combines with J gene TRBJ2-7; weak D call: TRBD1 (6 bases). Germline CDR1 and CDR2: SEHNR and FQNEAQ (reference sequence). Trimming removed 6 bases from V and 5 bases from J, with 17 bases in between. The CDR3 spans 14 residues. CDR3 nucleotide sequence: TGTGCCAGCAGGGGGTTTGTCTCAGGGGACGAGCAGTACTTC. Protein: CASRGFVSGDEQYF.

This clone was seen ten or more times. The V call is TRBV11-2, the J call TRBJ2-6, with D possibly TRBD2 on 5 matching bases. Germline V gene data show CDR1 as SGHAT and CDR2 as FQNNGV. V shed 6 bases and J shed 2 bases, with 11 bases lying between them. The CDR3 loop spans 15 amino acids. This chain's CDR3 is CASRRVTAGANVLTF. The CDR3 DNA is TGTGCCAGCAGGAGGGTAACAGCTGGGGCCAACGTCCTGACTTTC.

The chain is built from TRBV7-6 and TRBJ2-5; D gene unclear. CDR1 is SGHVS and CDR2 is FNYEAQ in the germline V gene. V was pared by 1 base and J by 3 bases, with 9 bases between. CDR3 length equals 14 residues. The CDR3 sequence: CASSLGPWEETQYF. Here the CDR3 DNA reads TGTGCCAGCAGCTTAGGCCCTTGGGAAGAGACCCAGTACTTC.

The genes are TRBV20-1 and TRBJ2-5; unclear D gene. CDR1 and CDR2 from the germline V gene are DFQATT and SNEGSKA (reference sequence). The V end lost 7 bases, the J end lost 1 base, and 4 bases lay between the germline ends. This CDR3 is 10 amino acids long. The CDR3 DNA reads TGCAGTGGCTCCCAAGAGACCCAGTACTTC. This translates into CSGSQETQYF.

This clone was seen only a few times. V usage is TRBV10-3 and J usage is TRBJ1-1, with D perhaps matching TRBD1 (6 bases). Germline V lookup: CDR1 ENHRY, CDR2 SYGVKD. Trimming took 3 bases from V and 0 from J, leaving 11 bases between them. The CDR3 sequence is 15 residues long. The CDR3 DNA follows: TGTGCCATCAGTGATCCCCAGGGGATGAACACTGAAGCTTTCTTT. It is translated as CAISDPQGMNTEAFF.

J is TRBJ1-1 and V is TRBV7-2; D may be TRBD1 (5 bases). Trimming shortened V by 4 bases and J by 5 bases, and 20 bases separated the two germline ends. Per the germline V gene, CDR1 is SGHTA and CDR2 is FQGNSA. The CDR3 totals 16 residues. The CDR3: CASSSPSIRAGTEAFF. In DNA form, the CDR3 reads TGTGCCAGCAGCTCCCCTTCCATCAGGGCCGGAACTGAAGCTTTCTTT.

In the case of this clone: Germline and junction disagree at one end, which may indicate a read error. This chain uses TRBV6-5 with TRBJ2-3; 7 bases are a match to TRBD1. The V gene's germline CDR1 is MNHEY and CDR2 SVGAGI. The CDR3 has 15 amino acids. The CDR3 coding sequence is TGTGCCAGCAGTGACTCAGGGGCAGGGGGAGATACGCAGTATTTT. It yields the protein CASSDSGAGGDTQYF.

The rearrangement uses TRBV6-5 and TRBJ1-2; 7 bases map to TRBD1. The CDR3 sequence is 14 residues long. V dropped 7 bases and J dropped 3; count of bases not matched to a gene: 8. Germline values: CDR1 MNHEY, CDR2 SVGAGI. Here the CDR3 reads CASTTRDSHYGYTF. CDR3 bases: TGTGCCAGCACCACAAGGGACAGCCACTATGGCTACACCTTC.

The V gene is TRBV11-2, the J gene TRBJ2-3; possible D gene TRBD2, 6 bases. CDR1 is SGHAT, CDR2 FQNNGV, per germline. Trimming took 4 bases from V and 6 from J, leaving 17 bases between them. CDR3 length: 15 residues. For the CDR3, the DNA is TGTGCCAGCAGCTCCGGAGGGCAGGGAGTCGATACGCAGTATTTT. It translates to CASSSGGQGVDTQYF.